A single T cell receptor (beta chain) is shown here with its context. No antigen is known for it. This record belongs to a study of cytomegalovirus exposure and HLA in healthy donors. Researchers ran the PCR with 60 Vbeta and 13 Jbeta primers. Method: immunoSEQ multiplex PCR; TCRdb's copy keeps in-frame clones and lacks some. The table includes roughly 100,000 clones, approximately 89% detected once. Findings of the study overall: Listed as cytomegalovirus-associated were 150 or so TCR beta chains. A classifier reportedly called cytomegalovirus status with high sensitivity and specificity.

The clonotype comes from a man younger than 45 in good health and CMV-seronegative. Material: PBMCs.

The CDR3 loop reads CASSPSVRGDTQYF. The CDR3 region has the DNA TGTGCCAGCAGCCCGTCAGTCCGGGGAGATACGCAGTATTTT. The rearrangement joins TRBV11-3 to TRBJ2-3; tentative D call: TRBD2 (5 bases). CDR1 SGHNT and CDR2 YENEEA come from the germline V gene. The V and J ends lost 5 bases and 5 bases respectively, with 14 bases between them. The CDR3 sequence is 14 residues long. Using reference TRBV11-3 and TRBJ2-3 for the parts outside the CDR3, the full variable domain is EAGVVQSPRYKIIEKKQPVAFWCNPISGHNTLYWYLQNLGQGPELLIRYENEEAVDDSQLPKDRFSAERLKGVDSTLKIQPAELGDSAVYLCASSPSVRGDTQYFGPGTRLTVL.